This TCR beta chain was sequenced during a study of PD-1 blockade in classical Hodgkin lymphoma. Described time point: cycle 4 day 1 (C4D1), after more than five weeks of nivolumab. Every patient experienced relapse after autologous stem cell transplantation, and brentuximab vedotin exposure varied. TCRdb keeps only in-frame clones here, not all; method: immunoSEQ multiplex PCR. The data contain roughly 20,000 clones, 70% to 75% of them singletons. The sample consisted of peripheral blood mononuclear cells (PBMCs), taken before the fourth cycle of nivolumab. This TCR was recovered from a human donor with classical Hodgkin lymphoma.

CDR3 coding DNA: TGTGCCAGCAGTGAATTTTGGACAAGTGGAAACACCATATATTTT. Amino acid sequence: CASSEFWTSGNTIYF. The J gene is TRBJ1-3, the V gene TRBV6-1; weak D call: TRBD1 (5 bases). The CDR3 length is 15 residues. Germline V CDR1 and CDR2: MNHNS, SASEGT. V was clipped by 2 bases and J by 3 bases, with 11 bases between them.